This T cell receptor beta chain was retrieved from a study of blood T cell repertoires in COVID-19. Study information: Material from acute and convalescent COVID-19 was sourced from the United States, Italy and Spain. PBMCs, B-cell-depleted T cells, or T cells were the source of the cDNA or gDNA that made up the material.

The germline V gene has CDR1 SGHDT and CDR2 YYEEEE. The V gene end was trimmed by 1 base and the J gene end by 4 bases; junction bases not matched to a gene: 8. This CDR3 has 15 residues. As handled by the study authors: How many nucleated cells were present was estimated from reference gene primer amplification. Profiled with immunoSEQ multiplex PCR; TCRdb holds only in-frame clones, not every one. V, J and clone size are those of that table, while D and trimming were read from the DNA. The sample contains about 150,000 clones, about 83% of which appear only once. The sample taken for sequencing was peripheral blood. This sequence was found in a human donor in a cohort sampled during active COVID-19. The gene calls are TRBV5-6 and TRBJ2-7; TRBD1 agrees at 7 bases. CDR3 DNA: TGTGCCAGCAGCTTGAGGACGACAGGGAGATACGAGCAGTACTTC. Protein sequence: CASSLRTTGRYEQYF.